The present T cell receptor beta chain was sequenced within a study of neurological immune-mediated disorders. This clonotype was found many times. TCRdb re-derived calls from the 5' RACE reads in MiXCR, one entry per CDR3 protein. The sample yields tens of thousands of distinct CDR3 sequences, around 2.6% seen once. The CDR3 covers 18 residues. J lost 5 bases, V lost 5 bases, and 12 bases had no gene match. From germline, CDR1 is SGHTA and CDR2 FQGNSA. Sequencing input: PBMCs. The chain uses TRBV7-2 and TRBJ2-3; 14 bases match TRBD2. The sequence derives from a woman younger than 45 with multiple sclerosis. The chain's CDR3 is CASSLGGGLAGGRDTQYF. The CDR3 coding sequence is TGTGCCAGCAGCCTAGGGGGAGGACTAGCGGGAGGAAGAGATACGCAGTATTTT.